Listed below are T cell receptor beta chains from one sample, sequenced in a study of T cell changes during pregnancy in multiple sclerosis. TCRdb's copy holds only in-frame clones and misses some; the assay was immunoSEQ multiplex PCR. The sample lists tens of thousands of clones, around 92% seen once, with about 0.6% in the top ten. This material consisted of CD4+ T cells from peripheral blood mononuclear cells, taken after pregnancy. Receptor source: a female donor with multiple sclerosis, enrolled in a pregnancy study. Each CDR3 is given with its conserved first and last residue. Each record gives: J gene, clone size, V gene, D gene, CDR3 DNA, CDR3 protein. The D gene is left open where the match is weak. The size entry is marked missing in some rows and otherwise reads once, few, many or a size class.

TRBJ2-4,.,TRBV30,TRBD1,TGTGCCTGGAGTCCACCGGACAGGGTGAGGGGACAGTACTTC,CAWSPPDRVRGQYF
TRBJ2-3,.,TRBV6-4,.,TGTGCCAGCAGTGACTGGGCGGGGAGCACAGATACGCAGTATTTT,CASSDWAGSTDTQYF
TRBJ2-3,.,TRBV28,TRBD2,TGTGCCAGCAGCCCCCAGACTAGCGGGACTACAGATACGCAGTATTTT,CASSPQTSGTTDTQYF
TRBJ2-2,.,TRBV29-1,.,TGCAGCGTTGTCGACAGCTATAGAAACACCGGGGAGCTGTTTTTT,CSVVDSYRNTGELFF
TRBJ2-7,.,TRBV11-2,TRBD2,TGTGCCAGCAGCCCGAGGGGCGGGAGGACGAACGAGCAGTACTTC,CASSPRGGRTNEQYF
TRBJ2-1,.,TRBV5-4,.,TGTGCCAGCAGCTTTCGAGCGGAGAATGAGCAGTTCTTC,CASSFRAENEQFF
TRBJ2-7,.,TRBV11-2,TRBD2,TGTGCCAGCAGCTTAGTAGTGCTAGCGGGTGCCACCTACGAGCAGTACTTC,CASSLVVLAGATYEQYF
TRBJ1-1,.,TRBV27,.,TGTGCCAGCAGCCCAAGGAGCAACGGGAACACTGAAGCTTTCTTT,CASSPRSNGNTEAFF
TRBJ2-1,.,TRBV6-5,TRBD1,TGTGCCAGCAGGAGACAGGGTTCTTACAATGAGCAGTTCTTC,CASRRQGSYNEQFF
TRBJ1-2,.,TRBV7-2,.,TGTGCCAGCAGCTCATACAGTGGCTCGAACTATGGCTACACCTTC,CASSSYSGSNYGYTF
TRBJ2-7,.,TRBV11-3,TRBD2,TGTGCCAGCAGCGGGGCCCTTCAGCGGGAAGGGTCCTACGAGCAGTACTTC,CASSGALQREGSYEQYF
TRBJ1-1,.,TRBV15,.,TGTGCCACCAGCAGTTTGCGAAACACTGAAGCTTTCTTT,CATSSLRNTEAFF
TRBJ2-5,.,TRBV9,TRBD2,TGTGCCAGCAGCGTAGATAGCGGGAGGGCCGGCGGGGAGACCCAGTACTTC,CASSVDSGRAGGETQYF
TRBJ2-7,.,TRBV7-9,TRBD2,TGTGCCAGCAGCTCTAGGACTAGCGGGAGGCATCAGTACTTC,CASSSRTSGRHQYF
TRBJ2-1,.,TRBV19,TRBD2,TGTGCCAGTAGTCCGTCCAGGACTAGCGTGTACAATGAGCAGTTCTTC,CASSPSRTSVYNEQFF
TRBJ1-1,.,TRBV19,.,TGTGCCAGTAGTATAGTATCGGGGTTTGGAGAAGCTTTCTTT,CASSIVSGFGEAFF
TRBJ2-2,.,TRBV27,TRBD2,TGTGCCAGCAGTTCGCCGGGACTAGCGGGAGACACCGGGGAGCTGTTTTTT,CASSSPGLAGDTGELFF
TRBJ1-5,.,TRBV4-1,.,TGCGCCAGCAGCCAAGGGGGCGGTAGGGGTATCAATCAGCCCCAGCATTTT,CASSQGGGRGINQPQHF
TRBJ1-1,.,TRBV28,.,TGTGCCAGCAGTTTCGAGAAGCTGAACACTGAAGCTTTCTTT,CASSFEKLNTEAFF
TRBJ1-5,.,TRBV18,.,TGTGCCAGCTCACCCTCTCAAGGAGGAGGTCGCAATCAGCCCCAGCATTTT,CASSPSQGGGRNQPQHF
TRBJ2-2,.,TRBV6-5,.,TGTGCCAGCAGTTCCTCGACACTGAACACCGGGGAGCTGTTTTTT,CASSSSTLNTGELFF
TRBJ1-6,.,TRBV5-8,.,TGTGCCAGCAGCTTGGGACAGAATAATTCACCCCTCCACTTT,CASSLGQNNSPLHF
TRBJ2-1,.,TRBV27,.,TGTGCCAGCAGTTTAAGGGGTTCCTACAATGAGCAGTTCTTC,CASSLRGSYNEQFF
TRBJ2-3,.,TRBV7-3,TRBD1,TGTGCCAGCAGCTCGACAGGGGGCAAAGATACGCAGTATTTT,CASSSTGGKDTQYF
TRBJ2-7,.,TRBV5-1,.,TGCGCCAGCAGCTTGTCTATAGTGCGCGCCGAGCAGTACTTC,CASSLSIVRAEQYF
TRBJ2-3,.,TRBV2,TRBD2,TGTGCCAGCAGAAGGACTAGCGGGAGCCCAGATACGCAGTATTTT,CASRRTSGSPDTQYF
TRBJ1-2,.,TRBV30,TRBD1,TGTGCCTGGAGTGGTGGACAGGGGGCAAGGGGCTACACCTTC,CAWSGGQGARGYTF
TRBJ1-3,.,TRBV19,.,TGTGCCAGTAGCCCCGGGTTAAGAAACACCATATATTTT,CASSPGLRNTIYF
TRBJ2-1,.,TRBV4-2,.,TGTGCCAGCAGCCAAGCGGCCGGGTACAATGAGCAGTTCTTC,CASSQAAGYNEQFF
TRBJ2-1,.,TRBV5-4,TRBD2,TGTGCCAGCAGCTTAGAGGGCGGGAGCGCCTACAATGAGCAGTTCTTC,CASSLEGGSAYNEQFF
TRBJ2-7,once,TRBV2,.,TGTGCCAGTCGTCTGGACGGGGCCTACGAGCAGTACTTC,CASRLDGAYEQYF